This T cell receptor beta chain is from a study of early T cells in non-severe SARS-CoV-2 infection. Study background: Bulk RNA isolated from unsorted whole blood underwent sequencing; chains were not paired.

This clonotype showed up just a few times. Antigen specificity is unknown. The CDR3 contains 17 residues. V shed 4 bases and J 10 bases; nucleotides not matched to a gene: 14. The germline V gene encodes CDR1 SGHRS and CDR2 YFSETQ. Unique molecular identifiers (one per individual cDNA molecule) were attached. TCRdb ran MiXCR on the 5' RACE reads and lists one entry per CDR3 protein. The table lists about 50,000 distinct CDR3 sequences, less than 10% of them singletons. General study results and limits: Private and CD4 specificities were missed by VDJdb matching, skewed to anti-spike CD8.

This specimen was whole blood, taken at baseline. The receptor was derived from an adult who was a healthcare worker with PCR-confirmed SARS-CoV-2 infection or an uninfected control (not recorded which). The rearrangement joins TRBV5-1 to TRBJ2-1, with TRBD2 identical over 13 bases. CDR3 sequence reads: CASSQGTSGIIRQEQFF. In DNA form, the CDR3 reads TGCGCCAGCAGCCAAGGGACTAGCGGGATTATCCGGCAAGAGCAGTTCTTC.